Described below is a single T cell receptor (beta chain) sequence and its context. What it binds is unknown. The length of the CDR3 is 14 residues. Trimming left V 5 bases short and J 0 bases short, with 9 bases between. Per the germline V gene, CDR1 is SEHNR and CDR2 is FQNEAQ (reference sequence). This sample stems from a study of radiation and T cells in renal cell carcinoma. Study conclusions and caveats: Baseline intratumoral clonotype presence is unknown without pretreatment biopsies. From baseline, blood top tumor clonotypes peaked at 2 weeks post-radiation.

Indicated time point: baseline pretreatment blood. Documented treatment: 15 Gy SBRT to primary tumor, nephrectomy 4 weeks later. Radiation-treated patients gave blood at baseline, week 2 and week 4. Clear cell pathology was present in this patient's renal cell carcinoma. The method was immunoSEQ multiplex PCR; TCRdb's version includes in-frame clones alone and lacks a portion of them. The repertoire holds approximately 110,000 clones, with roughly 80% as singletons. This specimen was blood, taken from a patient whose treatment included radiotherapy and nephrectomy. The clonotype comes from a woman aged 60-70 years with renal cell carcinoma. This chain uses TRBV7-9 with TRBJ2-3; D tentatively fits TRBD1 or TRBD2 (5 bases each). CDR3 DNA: TGTGCCAGCAGCCGCCGGGACAGCACAGATACGCAGTATTTT. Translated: CASSRRDSTDTQYF.